This is a list of T cell receptor beta chains from one sample in a study of OX40 agonist ivuxolimab in advanced cancers. Assay used: immunoSEQ multiplex PCR; TCRdb lists only in-frame clones, some missing. Here the sample spans under 70,000 clones, 92% being singletons. The source was CD4+ or CD8+ T cells sorted from blood, collected in a trial of the OX40 agonist ivuxolimab. Receptor source: an adult with an advanced solid tumor such as melanoma, head and neck, liver or kidney cancer. Each CDR3 is given with its conserved first and last residue. The D gene is left open where the match is weak. Rows give clone size only sometimes, using once, few, many, or a class for an expanded clone.

TRBV7-9,NA,TRBJ2-1,TRBD2,TGTGCCAGCAGCTTAAAGGTGGAGGGACTAGCGGGGTACAATGAGCAGTTCTTC,CASSLKVEGLAGYNEQFF
TRBV5-5,NA,TRBJ1-6,NA,TGTGCCAGCAGCTTGGTGGCATTTCCCCACAATTCACCCCTCCACTTT,CASSLVAFPHNSPLHF
TRBV6-5,NA,TRBJ2-6,TRBD1,TGTGCCAGCAGTGCCGACAGGGCTGGGGCCAACGTCCTGACTTTC,CASSADRAGANVLTF
TRBV5-8,NA,TRBJ2-1,NA,TGTGCCAGCAGCTTCGGTGGCAGGACCTACAATGAGCAGTTCTTC,CASSFGGRTYNEQFF
TRBV6-5,NA,TRBJ1-6,TRBD1,TGTGCCAGCAGTTCGGACAGGGCCAATAATTCACCCCTCCACTTT,CASSSDRANNSPLHF
TRBV25-1,NA,TRBJ1-6,NA,TGTGCCAGCAGTGAACCGGGACGGCCCAATTCACCCCTCCACTTT,CASSEPGRPNSPLHF
TRBV11-3,once,TRBJ2-3,TRBD1,TGTGCCTCTCAGGGGGCAGATATGCAGTATTTT,CASQGADMQYF
TRBV5-1,once,TRBJ2-2,TRBD1,TGCGCCAGCAGCTCGGGACAGGGGGCCGGTGGGGAGCTGTTTTTT,CASSSGQGAGGELFF
TRBV21-1,NA,TRBJ2-1,NA,TGTGCCAGCAGCACCTGCGGCTGGACAGGGAGAGTTTACAATGAGCAGTTCTTC,CASSTCGWTGRVYNEQFF
TRBV19,NA,TRBJ2-1,TRBD2,TGTGCCAGTAGTGTGGCGGGAGGTCGGGAGCAGTTCTTC,CASSVAGGREQFF
TRBV7-3,NA,TRBJ2-5,NA,TGTGCCAGCAGCTCCACCATGGGGGAGACCCAGTACTTC,CASSSTMGETQYF
TRBV5-1,NA,TRBJ2-3,NA,TGCGCCAGCAGCCACGGGCAGGGTGGGTCAGATACGCAGTATTTT,CASSHGQGGSDTQYF
TRBV29-1,NA,TRBJ1-2,NA,TGCAGCGCATTTAATGGCTACACCTTC,CSAFNGYTF
TRBV28,NA,TRBJ2-7,NA,TGTGCCAGCAGTTCAGGGGTCCCGGGCGAGCAGTACTTC,CASSSGVPGEQYF
TRBV18,NA,TRBJ1-6,NA,TGTGCCAGCTCACCTGGAGGGAGCTCCTATAATTCACCCCTCCACTTT,CASSPGGSSYNSPLHF
TRBV4-1,NA,TRBJ1-5,NA,TGCGCCAGCAGCCAAGATAAGGGGGGAAGTTTTCAGCCCCAGCATTTT,CASSQDKGGSFQPQHF
TRBV7-9,NA,TRBJ2-3,NA,TGTGCCAGCAGCTCATACCGGGACCCAGAAGATACGCAGTATTTT,CASSSYRDPEDTQYF
TRBV7-9,NA,TRBJ1-5,TRBD1,TGTGCCAGCAGCCTACAGGGGGCCTATCAGCCCCAGCATTTT,CASSLQGAYQPQHF
TRBV18,NA,TRBJ1-1,NA,TGTGCCAGCTCAAGACCGGGACAGAACACTGAAGCTTTCTTT,CASSRPGQNTEAFF
TRBV6-7,NA,TRBJ2-3,TRBD1,TGTGCCAGCAGTTCCCGACAGGGGGGAGGCACAGATACGCAGTATTTT,CASSSRQGGGTDTQYF
TRBV7-2,NA,TRBJ1-4,TRBD1,TGTGCCAGCAGCTTCGGACAGGTCGAAGAAAAACTGTTTTTT,CASSFGQVEEKLFF
TRBV15,NA,TRBJ2-5,NA,TGTGCCACCAGCAGAGCGTCAGGTCAAGAGACCCAGTACTTC,CATSRASGQETQYF
TRBV18,NA,TRBJ2-1,NA,TGTGCCAGCTCACTTTTAGCTGAGAGCTCCTACAATGAGCAGTTCTTC,CASSLLAESSYNEQFF
TRBV2,NA,TRBJ2-1,NA,TGTGCCAGCAGGCCCACAGGATCTGAGCAGTTCTTC,CASRPTGSEQFF
TRBV7-6,NA,TRBJ2-6,TRBD1,TGTGCCAGCAGCCCGGGACAGGCGGACGGTATTGGGGCCAACGTCCTGACTTTC,CASSPGQADGIGANVLTF
TRBV7-9,NA,TRBJ1-1,TRBD1,TGTGCCAGCAGCCCTGGACAGGCGAACACTGAAGCTTTCTTT,CASSPGQANTEAFF
TRBV6-5,NA,TRBJ1-2,NA,TGTGCCAGCAGTTATTCCCCCGGGGACTATGGCTACACCTTC,CASSYSPGDYGYTF
TRBV9,NA,TRBJ2-5,NA,TGTGCCAGCAGCGTAGCTGATCTGGAGACCCAGTACTTC,CASSVADLETQYF